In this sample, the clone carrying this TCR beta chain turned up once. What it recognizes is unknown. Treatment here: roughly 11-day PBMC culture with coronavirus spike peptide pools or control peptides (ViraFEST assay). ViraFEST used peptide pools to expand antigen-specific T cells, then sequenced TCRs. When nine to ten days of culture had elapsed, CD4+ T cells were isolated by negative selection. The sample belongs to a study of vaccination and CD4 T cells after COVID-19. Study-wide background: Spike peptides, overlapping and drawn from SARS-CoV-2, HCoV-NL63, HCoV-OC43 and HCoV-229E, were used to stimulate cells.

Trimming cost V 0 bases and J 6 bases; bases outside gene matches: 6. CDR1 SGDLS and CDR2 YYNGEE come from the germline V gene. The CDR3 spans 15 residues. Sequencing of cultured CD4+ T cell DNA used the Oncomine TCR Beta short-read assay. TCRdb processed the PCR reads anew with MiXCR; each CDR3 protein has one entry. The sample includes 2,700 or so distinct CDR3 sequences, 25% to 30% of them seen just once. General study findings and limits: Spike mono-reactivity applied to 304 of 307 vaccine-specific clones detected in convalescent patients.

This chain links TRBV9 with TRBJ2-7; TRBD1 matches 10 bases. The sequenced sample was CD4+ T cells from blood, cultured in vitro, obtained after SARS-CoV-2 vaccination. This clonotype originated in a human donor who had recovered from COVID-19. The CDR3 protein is CASSVGGTGVTEQYF. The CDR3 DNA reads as TGTGCCAGCAGCGTAGGAGGGACAGGGGTTACCGAGCAGTACTTC.